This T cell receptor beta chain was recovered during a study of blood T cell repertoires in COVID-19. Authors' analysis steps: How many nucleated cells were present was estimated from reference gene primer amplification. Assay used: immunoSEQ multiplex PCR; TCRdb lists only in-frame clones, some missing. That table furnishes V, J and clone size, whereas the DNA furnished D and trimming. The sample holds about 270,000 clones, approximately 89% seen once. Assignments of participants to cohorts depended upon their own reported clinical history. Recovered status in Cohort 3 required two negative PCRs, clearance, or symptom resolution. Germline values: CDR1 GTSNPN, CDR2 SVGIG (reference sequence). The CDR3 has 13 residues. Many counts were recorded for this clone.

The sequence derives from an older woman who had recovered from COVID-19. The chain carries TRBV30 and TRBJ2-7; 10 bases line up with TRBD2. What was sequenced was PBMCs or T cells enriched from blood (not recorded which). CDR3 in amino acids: CAGSGGYHNEQYF. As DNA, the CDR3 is TGTGCGGGTAGCGGGGGGTACCATAACGAGCAGTACTTC.